A selection of T cell receptor beta chains follows, all from one sample in a study of shared clonotypes between healthy human individuals. The assay was immunoSEQ multiplex PCR, and TCRdb's table has in-frame clones only and misses some. Among some 1.5 million clones, 95% to 99% were seen once, and the ten largest hold around 0.45%. Sequencing input: naive CD4+ T cells sorted from blood. Source of these receptors: a man aged 30-40 years in good health. Both conserved end residues are part of each CDR3. The D gene is left open where the match is weak. Rows may omit the clone size; those that give it use once, few, many or a size class.

J gene,V gene,D gene,clone size,CDR3 protein,CDR3 DNA
TRBJ2-1,TRBV5-1,NA,NA,CASSRGGDNEQFF,TGCGCCAGCAGTCGAGGTGGGGACAATGAGCAGTTCTTC
TRBJ1-4,TRBV18,NA,NA,CASSPTGINEKLFF,TGTGCCAGCTCACCTACAGGGATAAATGAAAAACTGTTTTTT
TRBJ2-1,TRBV4-1,TRBD2,NA,CASSQGPLAGWNEQFF,TGCGCCAGCAGCCAAGGGCCCCTAGCGGGATGGAATGAGCAGTTCTTC
TRBJ2-5,TRBV30,TRBD2,NA,CAWSVRLPSGSRETQYF,TGTGCCTGGAGTGTACGGTTACCCAGCGGGAGTAGGGAGACCCAGTACTTC
TRBJ2-7,TRBV18,TRBD1,NA,CASSPAGQVSYEQYF,TGTGCCAGCTCACCCGCGGGACAGGTATCCTACGAGCAGTACTTC
TRBJ2-5,TRBV7-7,TRBD1,NA,CASSKDRGETQYF,TGTGCTAGCAGCAAGGACAGGGGGGAGACCCAGTACTTC
TRBJ2-7,TRBV6-9,TRBD2,NA,CASSYGGDF,TGTGCCAGCAGTTACGGGGGGGACTTC
TRBJ1-5,TRBV4-3,NA,NA,CASSQDLAPSPQHF,TGCGCCAGCAGCCAAGATTTGGCCCCTTCGCCCCAGCATTTT
TRBJ2-6,TRBV5-6,TRBD1,NA,CASRTGTGPSGANVLTF,TGTGCCAGCAGAACCGGGACAGGACCCTCTGGGGCCAACGTCCTGACTTTC
TRBJ2-2,TRBV11-2,NA,NA,CASSARDGELFF,TGTGCCAGCAGCGCCCGAGACGGGGAGCTGTTTTTT
TRBJ2-7,TRBV28,NA,once,CASSLVGTPYEQYF,TGTGCCAGCAGTTTAGTGGGCACCCCCTACGAGCAGTACTTC
TRBJ2-3,TRBV9,NA,NA,CASSVSPSVWEADTQYF,TGTGCCAGCAGCGTATCCCCCTCGGTGTGGGAGGCAGATACGCAGTATTTT
TRBJ1-1,TRBV7-7,NA,NA,CASSLEVSTEAFF,TGTGCTAGCAGCTTAGAGGTGTCTACTGAAGCTTTCTTT
TRBJ2-1,TRBV5-1,TRBD1,NA,CASETGFPYNEQFF,TGCGCCAGCGAGACAGGGTTCCCCTACAATGAGCAGTTCTTC
TRBJ2-1,TRBV7-3,NA,NA,CASSLGGWAGTHGNEQFF,TGTGCCAGCAGCTTAGGTGGGTGGGCGGGAACGCATGGGAATGAGCAGTTCTTC
TRBJ2-3,TRBV6-1,NA,NA,CASSRTRADTQYF,TGTGCCAGCAGTCGAACACGAGCAGATACGCAGTATTTT
TRBJ1-2,TRBV10-3,NA,NA,CAISGVSYGYTF,TGTGCCATCTCCGGGGTCTCCTATGGCTACACCTTC
TRBJ1-1,TRBV7-2,NA,NA,CASSLAKNTEAFF,TGTGCCAGCAGCTTAGCTAAGAACACTGAAGCTTTCTTT
TRBJ2-5,TRBV5-5,NA,NA,CASSTYYGGSETQYF,TGTGCCAGCAGCACCTATTACGGGGGATCAGAGACCCAGTACTTC
TRBJ2-5,TRBV6-5,NA,NA,CASSLWGRETQYF,TGTGCCAGCAGCCTATGGGGGAGAGAGACCCAGTACTTC
TRBJ2-7,TRBV11-3,TRBD2,NA,CASSPVPGLAGSRSYEQYF,TGTGCCAGCAGCCCAGTACCGGGACTAGCGGGGTCGCGGAGCTACGAGCAGTACTTC
TRBJ1-5,TRBV7-8,TRBD1,once,CASSLVSTGVNNQPQHF,TGTGCCAGCAGCTTAGTTTCCACAGGGGTGAACAATCAGCCCCAGCATTTT
TRBJ1-5,TRBV7-8,TRBD1,once,CASSLDSGGAGNQPQHF,TGTGCCAGCAGCTTAGACTCAGGGGGCGCGGGCAATCAGCCCCAGCATTTT
TRBJ2-6,TRBV5-1,NA,once,CASRKDSSGANVLTF,TGCGCCAGCAGAAAGGACAGCTCTGGGGCCAACGTCCTGACTTTC
TRBJ2-6,TRBV28,NA,once,CASRDLSGHRVSGANVLTF,TGTGCCAGCAGGGACTTATCCGGTCACAGGGTCTCTGGGGCCAACGTCCTGACTTTC
TRBJ2-7,TRBV18,NA,NA,CASSPDGGEQYF,TGTGCCAGCTCACCGGATGGTGGAGAGCAGTACTTC
TRBJ2-7,TRBV18,NA,NA,CASSPQGPLEQYF,TGTGCCAGCTCACCACAAGGACCCCTCGAGCAGTACTTC
TRBJ2-2,TRBV11-2,NA,NA,CASSLFRTSSPIGELFF,TGTGCCAGCAGCTTATTCAGAACTAGCAGCCCGATCGGGGAGCTGTTTTTT
TRBJ2-5,TRBV5-1,NA,NA,CASSSWGTQETQYF,TGCGCCAGCAGCTCGTGGGGGACTCAAGAGACCCAGTACTTC
TRBJ1-4,TRBV30,NA,NA,CAWNGRAGNGEKLFF,TGTGCCTGGAATGGTCGGGCGGGTAACGGCGAAAAACTGTTTTTT
TRBJ2-7,TRBV28,TRBD2,NA,CASSYLGSGGYEQYF,TGTGCCAGCAGCTATCTGGGATCGGGAGGCTACGAGCAGTACTTC
TRBJ2-1,TRBV6-1,TRBD1,NA,CASSDMIGTANEQFF,TGTGCCAGCAGTGATATGATTGGGACAGCGAACGAGCAGTTCTTC
TRBJ1-2,TRBV29-1,NA,once,CSVVSQNGYTF,TGCAGCGTTGTTTCCCAGAATGGCTACACCTTC
TRBJ2-3,TRBV5-5,NA,NA,CASSSVGVGTDTQYF,TGTGCCAGCAGCTCCGTGGGGGTGGGCACAGATACGCAGTATTTT
TRBJ2-7,TRBV5-4,NA,NA,CASSSRTVSGSYEQYF,TGTGCCAGCAGCAGCAGGACAGTCTCCGGTTCCTACGAGCAGTACTTC
TRBJ2-3,TRBV6-6,TRBD2,NA,CASSYQAGATDTQYF,TGTGCCAGCAGTTACCAGGCGGGAGCGACAGATACGCAGTATTTT
TRBJ2-7,TRBV29-1,TRBD2,NA,CSAEILAGGSEQYF,TGCAGCGCTGAAATCCTAGCGGGAGGGTCCGAGCAGTACTTC
TRBJ2-2,TRBV2,NA,NA,CASSEISTRGGSGELFF,TGTGCCAGCAGTGAAATTTCGACTAGGGGCGGGTCCGGGGAGCTGTTTTTT
TRBJ2-3,TRBV4-3,NA,once,CASSQGLTTDTQYF,TGCGCCAGCAGCCAAGGACTCACCACAGATACGCAGTATTTT
TRBJ2-7,TRBV4-1,TRBD1,NA,CASSQDQRTGRSYEQYF,TGCGCCAGCAGCCAAGATCAACGGACAGGGCGCTCCTACGAGCAGTACTTC
TRBJ1-5,TRBV18,NA,NA,CASSTYTLGSNQPQHF,TGTGCCAGCTCAACCTACACCTTGGGAAGCAATCAGCCCCAGCATTTT
TRBJ1-4,TRBV5-4,NA,NA,CASSNRAGDELFF,TGTGCCAGCAGCAATAGAGCCGGAGATGAACTGTTTTTT
TRBJ1-2,TRBV19,TRBD1,NA,CASTSLGGDRGIYGYTF,TGTGCCAGTACCTCACTCGGGGGCGACAGGGGCATCTATGGCTACACCTTC
TRBJ2-7,TRBV7-2,NA,NA,CASSANRPPGEQYF,TGTGCCAGCAGCGCCAATCGGCCCCCGGGAGAGCAGTACTTC
TRBJ2-2,TRBV27,NA,NA,CASKYLGRNTGELFF,TGTGCCAGCAAATACCTAGGACGGAACACCGGGGAGCTGTTTTTT
TRBJ2-2,TRBV6-5,TRBD2,NA,CASSYTSGTSGELFF,TGTGCCAGCAGTTACACTAGCGGGACATCCGGGGAGCTGTTTTTT